The present T cell receptor beta chain was sequenced within a study of sequential checkpoint blockade in melanoma. Study background: Randomization was 1:1 between first-line nivolumab→ipilimumab and ipilimumab→nivolumab. Each arm's sequence ended with maintenance nivolumab.

Sequencing was performed with immunoSEQ multiplex PCR; in TCRdb, only in-frame clones are kept and a portion is missing. The sample lists nearly 8,500 clones, roughly 90% occurring once. Treatment given: randomized to nivolumab then ipilimumab (arm A) or the reverse (arm B). No patient had prior DNA-damaging chemotherapy. The specimen was CD8+ T cells sorted from blood (inferred from file names), collected from a patient given nivolumab and ipilimumab in sequence. This sequence was found in a human donor with melanoma.

The CDR3 DNA reads as TGTGCCAGCAGTCCGGGACAGGGTTTGACTGAAGCTTTCTTT. As protein: CASSPGQGLTEAFF. This rearrangement joins TRBV6-5 to TRBJ1-1, with TRBD1 identical over 9 bases. Looked up from germline, CDR1 is MNHEY and CDR2 is SVGAGI. The ends lost 5 bases at V and 5 bases at J; junction bases unmatched: 6. This CDR3 contains 14 residues.